The TCR beta chain under discussion was sequenced for a study of cytomegalovirus exposure and HLA in healthy donors. The length of the CDR3 is 11 residues. V dropped 7 bases and J dropped 6 bases, with 13 bases sitting between them. Germline loops: CDR1 DFQATT, CDR2 SNEGSKA (reference sequence). Only in-frame clones appear in the TCRdb table, and some are missing; sequencing was by immunoSEQ multiplex PCR. The repertoire includes more than 150,000 clones, 84% of them detected once, and 2.5% to 3.5% sits in the top ten. Source material: PBMCs. The sequence derives from a woman aged 18-29 years in good health and CMV-seropositive. This chain joins TRBV20-1 and TRBJ2-7, with D possibly being TRBD2 (6 bases). Written as DNA, the CDR3 is TGCAGTGGCGGGACTTCAGGCGAGCAGTACTTC. Translating it yields CSGGTSGEQYF.